A selection of T cell receptor beta chains follows, all from one sample in a study of post-analysis software for immune sequencing data. TCRdb fed the PCR reads into MiXCR, producing one record per CDR3 protein. The data show almost 700,000 distinct CDR3 sequences, around 64% seen once. The sequencing input was blood. The receptors were gathered from a girl aged 2 to 9 with multiple sclerosis. Both conserved end residues are part of each CDR3. The order of the fields is clone size, J gene, D gene, V gene, CDR3 length, CDR3 DNA, CDR3 protein. D genes are given only for firm matches. Expanded clones are given a class, and other clones once, few, many or no size at all.

once TRBJ2-1 - TRBV20-1 15 TGCAGTGCTAGCCATAGTAGCGGCGCCTACAATGAGCAGTTCTTC CSASHSSGAYNEQFF
- TRBJ2-3 - TRBV6-5 14 TGTGCCAGCAGTTCCCTCGACACGTCGGATACGCAGTATTTT CASSSLDTSDTQYF
- TRBJ2-6 - TRBV15 16 TGTGCCACCAGCAAAGGGGGATACCCTGGGGCCAACGTCCTGACTTTC CATSKGGYPGANVLTF
many TRBJ1-1 TRBD1 TRBV12-3/TRBV12-4 13 TGTGCCAGCAGCCTCGGACAGGGGACTGAAGCTTTCTTT CASSLGQGTEAFF
- TRBJ1-2 - TRBV29-1 12 TGCAGCTCGTCCCGGGGAAGGAATGGCTACACCTTC CSSSRGRNGYTF
once TRBJ1-4 - TRBV7-2 17 TGTGCCAGCAGCTTACCCCGGGAGGGCCTTTCTAATGAAAAACTGTTTTTT CASSLPREGLSNEKLFF
- TRBJ2-5 - TRBV6-6 14 TGTGCCAGCAGTTACTCGAGCAGGGGAGAGACCCAGTACTTC CASSYSSRGETQYF
- TRBJ2-4 TRBD2 TRBV15 17 TGTGCCACCAGCCTAACTAGCGGGAGGGTAGCCAAAAACATTCAGTACTTC CATSLTSGRVAKNIQYF
- TRBJ2-7 TRBD1 TRBV29-1 13 TGCAGCGTTGCCGGGACAGGAGGCTACGAGCAGTACTTC CSVAGTGGYEQYF
few TRBJ2-7 - TRBV7-8 16 TGTGCCAGCAGCTTAAGGTCCCCTAGGAATTCCTACGAGCAGTACTTC CASSLRSPRNSYEQYF
- TRBJ2-1 - TRBV2 16 TGTGCCAGCAGTGAGGGCGGCACTAGCTCCTACAATGAGCAGTTCTTC CASSEGGTSSYNEQFF
- TRBJ1-1 - TRBV29-1 13 TGCAGCGTGGTCGAGACCTTAAACACTGAAGCTTTCTTT CSVVETLNTEAFF
few TRBJ2-3 - TRBV5-1 15 TGCGCCAGCAGCGCGGACGGGACTAGCACAGATACGCAGTATTTT CASSADGTSTDTQYF
few TRBJ1-2 TRBD1 TRBV29-1 12 TGCAGCGTTAAAGGGACAGCCTATGGCTACACCTTC CSVKGTAYGYTF
- TRBJ2-5 TRBD2 TRBV20-1 18 TGCAGTGCTAGAGGCCCCCTCGAGACTAGCGGGAGGGTTGAGACCCAGTACTTC CSARGPLETSGRVETQYF
- TRBJ2-3 TRBD2 TRBV10-1 13 TGCGCCAGCGGACTAGCGGGGTCAGATATGCAGTATTTT CASGLAGSDMQYF
- TRBJ2-7 TRBD1 TRBV5-1 16 TGCGCCAGCAGCTTACTACCGGGACAGGGGCTAGACGAGCAGTACTTC CASSLLPGQGLDEQYF
- TRBJ1-2 - TRBV27 13 TGTGCCAGCAGTTTAAACGGGGGCTATGGCTACACCTTC CASSLNGGYGYTF
- TRBJ2-5 - TRBV10-2 14 TGCGCCAGCAGTGAGTCGAACAGCTTCGAGACCCAGTACTTC CASSESNSFETQYF
few TRBJ2-3 TRBD2 TRBV7-2 16 TGTGCCAGCAGCTGGACTAGCGGGGGGGCGGGAGATACGCAGTATTTT CASSWTSGGAGDTQYF
- TRBJ2-3 - TRBV30 13 TGTGCCTGGAGACCTGGAGCTACAGATACGCAGTATTTT CAWRPGATDTQYF
few TRBJ2-5 - TRBV29-1 14 TGCAGCGCTACCCCGCCTAGGGCGAAAGAGACCCAGTACTTC CSATPPRAKETQYF
- TRBJ2-3 - TRBV20-1 12 TGCAGTGCTCCCGCCGGGAGTGTTACGCAGTATTTT CSAPAGSVTQYF
- TRBJ2-1 - TRBV20-1 15 TGCAGTGCCAGCCCTGCGTCTAGCCAAGGCAATGAGCAGTTCTTC CSASPASSQGNEQFF
few TRBJ1-5 - TRBV6-2/TRBV6-3 15 TGTGCCAGCAGTTTCTCTACCTCGGGCAAACAGCCCCAGCATTTT CASSFSTSGKQPQHF
- TRBJ2-3 - TRBV27 15 TGTGCCAGCAGTTTAAGAAGGGTCGGGACAGATACGCAGTATTTT CASSLRRVGTDTQYF
- TRBJ2-5 TRBD1 TRBV5-1 15 TGCGCCAGCAGCTTGCAGGACAGGGCCCAAGAGACCCAGTACTTC CASSLQDRAQETQYF
many TRBJ2-7 - TRBV12-3/TRBV12-4 12 TGTGCCAGCAGTCCCCAGGGACGGGAGCAGTACTTC CASSPQGREQYF
- TRBJ2-5 - TRBV10-3 19 TGTGCCATCAGTGAGTCCGTCTCCCCGAGGGCCGCGGACCAAGAGACCCAGTACTTC CAISESVSPRAADQETQYF
- TRBJ1-2 - TRBV10-3 14 TGTGCCATCAAGGGCCAGCGAGATGGAGATGGCTACACCTTC CAIKGQRDGDGYTF
- TRBJ2-5 TRBD2 TRBV4-3 16 TGCGCCAGCAGCCAAATGACGGGGGGGACCCAAGAGACCCAGTACTTC CASSQMTGGTQETQYF
- TRBJ1-2 - TRBV29-1 13 TGCAGCGTTGAAACGTGGGGATCCTATGGCTACACCTTC CSVETWGSYGYTF
- TRBJ2-1 TRBD1 TRBV27 16 TGTGCCAGCAACCTTCAGACAGGGGGCTTTAGAAATGAGCAGTTCTTC CASNLQTGGFRNEQFF
- TRBJ2-7 TRBD2 TRBV18 15 TGTGCCAGCTCACCACAGGCTAGCGGGAGTCTCGGGCAGTACTTC CASSPQASGSLGQYF
- TRBJ2-1 - TRBV20-1 14 TGCAGTGCTAGCCTGGGGGACCCCTACAATGAGCAGTTCTTC CSASLGDPYNEQFF
- TRBJ2-1 TRBD2 TRBV20-1 14 TGCAGTGCTGAGGGGAGCGGGGGGGTTAATGAGCAGTTCTTC CSAEGSGGVNEQFF
- TRBJ1-2 TRBD1 TRBV2 13 TGTGCCAGCAGTCGACGACAGGGTTCTGGCTACACCTTC CASSRRQGSGYTF
few TRBJ2-3 - TRBV3-1 16 TGTGCCAGCAGCCAAGATCAGGCTAGCATCGCAGATACGCAGTATTTT CASSQDQASIADTQYF
few TRBJ2-7 TRBD2 TRBV30 13 TGTGCCTGGAGCTCGGCGGGAGTCTACGAGCAGTACTTC CAWSSAGVYEQYF
- TRBJ2-7 TRBD2 TRBV20-1 16 TGCAGTGCTAGGTCTCTCGGGACTAGCGGGAGGGGCGAGCAGTACTTC CSARSLGTSGRGEQYF
- TRBJ1-6 - TRBV7-9 17 TGTGCCAGCAGCTTAGTCTCGGGGAGCCGAGTAAATTCACCCCTCCACTTT CASSLVSGSRVNSPLHF
- TRBJ2-7 - TRBV11-2 17 TGTGCCAGCAGCCCCCTAGGGGGGGATGCGGGAGCCTACGAGCAGTACTTC CASSPLGGDAGAYEQYF
- TRBJ2-3 - TRBV12-3/TRBV12-4 14 TGTGCCAGCAACCCGAGTGGGGGGACAGATACGCAGTATTTT CASNPSGGTDTQYF
- TRBJ2-3 - TRBV29-1 13 TGCAGCGTTGAAAATGACCGGACAGATACGCAGTATTTT CSVENDRTDTQYF
- TRBJ1-2 TRBD1 TRBV6-5 13 TGTGCCAGCGGGACAGGGGTTAACTATGGCTACACCTTC CASGTGVNYGYTF
- TRBJ2-5 - TRBV5-1 16 TGCGCCAGCAGCTTCGGCCGACAGCCCTCTGCGGAGACCCAGTACTTC CASSFGRQPSAETQYF
- TRBJ2-7 - TRBV30 13 TGTGCCTGGAGTTACAGGTCCCGCTACGAGCAGTACTTC CAWSYRSRYEQYF
- TRBJ2-5 - TRBV4-1 15 TGCGCCAGCAGCCGAGACGGGACACGGGGCGAGACCCAGTACTTC CASSRDGTRGETQYF
few TRBJ2-7 TRBD1 TRBV5-1 17 TGCGCCAGCAGCTTGAGGGTCCGGGGACAGGGAGTTCCCGAGCAGTACTTC CASSLRVRGQGVPEQYF
- TRBJ1-1 - TRBV12-3/TRBV12-4 16 TGTGCCAGCAGCCCCTTTACAGGGAGGGGGAACACTGAAGCTTTCTTT CASSPFTGRGNTEAFF
- TRBJ2-7 TRBD2 TRBV3-1 17 TGTGCCAGCAGCCCTCTCCCTAGCGGGGGGATTCCCTACGAGCAGTACTTC CASSPLPSGGIPYEQYF
- TRBJ2-5 TRBD1 TRBV20-1 14 TGCAGTGCTACCCTACGGACAGGACGAGAGACCCAGTACTTC CSATLRTGRETQYF
- TRBJ1-6 - TRBV7-3 13 TGTGCCAGCAGCCCTGGGGGGGGTCCACCCCTCCACTTT CASSPGGGPPLHF
few TRBJ2-5 - TRBV27 12 TGTGCCAGCAGCTCTCCCCGGGAGACCCAGTACTTC CASSSPRETQYF
- TRBJ2-6 - TRBV6-1 14 TGTGCCAGCAGTGACTACTCTGGGGCCAACGTCCTGACTTTC CASSDYSGANVLTF